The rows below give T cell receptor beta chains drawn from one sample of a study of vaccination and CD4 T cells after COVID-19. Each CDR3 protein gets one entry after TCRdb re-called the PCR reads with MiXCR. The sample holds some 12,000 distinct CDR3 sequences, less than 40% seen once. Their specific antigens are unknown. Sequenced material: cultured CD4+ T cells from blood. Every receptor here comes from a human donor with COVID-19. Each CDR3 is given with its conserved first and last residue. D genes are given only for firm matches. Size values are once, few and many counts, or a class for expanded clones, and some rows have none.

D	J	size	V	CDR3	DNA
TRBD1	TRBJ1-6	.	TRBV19	CASSIQGVASPLHF	TGTGCCAGTAGTATACAGGGGGTGGCATCACCCCTCCACTTT
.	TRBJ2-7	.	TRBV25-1	CASRDSGRLSYEQYF	TGTGCCAGCAGGGACTCAGGGAGGTTGAGCTACGAGCAGTACTTC
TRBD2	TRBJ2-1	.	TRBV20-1	CSANSLAGYNEQFF	TGCAGTGCAAACTCGCTAGCGGGTTACAATGAGCAGTTCTTC
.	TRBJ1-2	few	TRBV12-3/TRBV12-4	CASSANGRGAAGYTF	TGTGCCAGCAGTGCAAACGGTAGAGGGGCGGCTGGCTACACCTTC
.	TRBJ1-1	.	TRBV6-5	CASSYRGLNTEAFF	TGTGCCAGCAGTTACCGGGGCCTGAACACTGAAGCTTTCTTT
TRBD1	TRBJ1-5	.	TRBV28	CAGTSPGQGTIQPQHF	TGTGCCGGCACCTCACCGGGACAGGGGACTATCCAGCCCCAGCATTTT
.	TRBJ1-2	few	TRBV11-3	CASSLPPGSGGIHGYTF	TGTGCCAGCAGCTTACCCCCGGGTTCGGGAGGGATCCATGGCTACACCTTC
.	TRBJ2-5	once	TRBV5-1	CASSAGTFTPETQYF	TGCGCCAGCAGCGCCGGGACTTTTACTCCAGAGACCCAGTACTTC
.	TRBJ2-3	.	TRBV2	CASSEALGQGSTDTQYF	TGTGCCAGCAGTGAAGCGCTCGGCCAGGGTAGCACAGATACGCAGTATTTT
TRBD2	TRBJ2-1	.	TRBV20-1	CSATSGGAQEQFF	TGCAGTGCTACAAGCGGGGGGGCCCAGGAGCAGTTCTTC
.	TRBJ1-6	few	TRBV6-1	CASSAGLGINSPLHF	TGTGCCAGCAGTGCAGGGCTGGGGATAAATTCACCCCTCCACTTT
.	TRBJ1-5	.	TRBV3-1	CASSQDRFNQPQHF	TGTGCCAGCAGCCAAGATCGCTTCAATCAGCCCCAGCATTTT
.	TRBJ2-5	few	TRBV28	CASSSPLGGLETQYF	TGTGCCAGCAGTTCTCCGCTGGGGGGGCTAGAGACCCAGTACTTC
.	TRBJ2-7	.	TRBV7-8	CASSLDYGTYEQYF	TGTGCCAGCAGCTTAGATTACGGGACCTACGAGCAGTACTTC
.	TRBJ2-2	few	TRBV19	CASTQKGQANTGELFF	TGTGCCAGTACCCAGAAGGGACAAGCGAACACCGGGGAGCTGTTTTTT
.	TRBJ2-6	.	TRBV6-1	CASNSRATSGANVLTF	TGTGCCAGCAACTCTCGGGCGACCTCTGGGGCCAACGTCCTGACTTTC
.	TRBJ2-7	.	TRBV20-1	CSAGRGSPNEQYF	TGCAGTGCTGGTCGGGGTTCCCCAAACGAGCAGTACTTC
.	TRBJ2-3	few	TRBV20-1	CSAGVADTQYF	TGCAGTGCTGGAGTTGCAGATACGCAGTATTTT
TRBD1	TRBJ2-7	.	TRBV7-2	CASSFLRDRASYEQYF	TGTGCCAGCAGCTTTCTTCGGGACAGGGCCTCCTACGAGCAGTACTTC
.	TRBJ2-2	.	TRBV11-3	CASSPRATGNTGELFF	TGTGCCAGCAGCCCGAGAGCGACAGGGAACACCGGGGAGCTGTTTTTT
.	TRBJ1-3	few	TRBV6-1	CASSRTPGNTIYF	TGTGCCAGCAGTCGGACACCTGGAAACACCATATATTTT
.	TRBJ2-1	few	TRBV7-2	CASSPFNRLDEQFF	TGTGCCAGCAGCCCCTTCAACCGGTTGGATGAGCAGTTCTTC
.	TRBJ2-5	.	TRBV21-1	CASSKGPRGIQETQYF	TGTGCCAGCAGCAAAGGTCCGAGGGGTATCCAAGAGACCCAGTACTTC
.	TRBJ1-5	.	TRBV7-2	CASSSTQGQPQHF	TGTGCCAGCAGCTCGACGCAGGGTCAGCCCCAGCATTTT
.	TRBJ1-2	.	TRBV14	CASSQDGGWGGYTF	TGTGCCAGCAGCCAAGATGGGGGTTGGGGCGGCTACACCTTC